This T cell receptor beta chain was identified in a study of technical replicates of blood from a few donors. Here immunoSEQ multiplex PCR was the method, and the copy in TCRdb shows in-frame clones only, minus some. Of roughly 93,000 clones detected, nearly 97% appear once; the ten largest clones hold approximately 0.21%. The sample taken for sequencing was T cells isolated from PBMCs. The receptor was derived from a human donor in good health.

The CDR3 reads CASQRQGPNQPQHF. DNA of the CDR3: TGTGCCAGCCAACGACAGGGCCCTAATCAGCCCCAGCATTTT. This rearrangement joins TRBV27 to TRBJ1-5, with 7 bases that match TRBD1. The CDR3 length is 14 residues. The V gene's germline CDR1 is MNHEY and CDR2 SMNVEV (reference sequence). The ends lost 8 bases at V and 4 bases at J; junction bases unmatched: 8.